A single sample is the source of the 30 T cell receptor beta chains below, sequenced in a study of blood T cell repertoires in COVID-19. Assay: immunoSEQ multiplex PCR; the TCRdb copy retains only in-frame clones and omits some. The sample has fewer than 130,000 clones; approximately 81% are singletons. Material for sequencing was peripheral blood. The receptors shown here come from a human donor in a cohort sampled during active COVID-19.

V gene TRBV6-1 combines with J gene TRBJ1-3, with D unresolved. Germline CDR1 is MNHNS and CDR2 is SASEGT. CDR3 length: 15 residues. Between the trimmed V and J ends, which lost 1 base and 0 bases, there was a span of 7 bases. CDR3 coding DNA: TGTGCCAGCAGTGAAGGAGTTATCTCTGGAAACACCATATATTTT. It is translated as CASSEGVISGNTIYF.

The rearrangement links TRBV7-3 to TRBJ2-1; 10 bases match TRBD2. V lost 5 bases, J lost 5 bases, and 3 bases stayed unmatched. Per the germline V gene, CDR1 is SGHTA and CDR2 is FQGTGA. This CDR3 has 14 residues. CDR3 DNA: TGTGCCAGCAGCCGGACTAGCGGTGACAATGAGCAGTTCTTC. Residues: CASSRTSGDNEQFF.

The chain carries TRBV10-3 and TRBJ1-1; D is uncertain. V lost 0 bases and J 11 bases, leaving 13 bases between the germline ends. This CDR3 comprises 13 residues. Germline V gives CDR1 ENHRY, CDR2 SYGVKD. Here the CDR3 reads CAISESPAGTAFF. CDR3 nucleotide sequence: TGTGCCATCAGTGAGTCGCCCGCGGGTACGGCTTTCTTT.

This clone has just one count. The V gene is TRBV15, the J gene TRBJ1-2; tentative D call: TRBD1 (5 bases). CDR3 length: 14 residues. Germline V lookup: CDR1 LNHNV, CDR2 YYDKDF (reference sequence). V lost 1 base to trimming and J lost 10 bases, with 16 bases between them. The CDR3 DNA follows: TGTGCCACCAGCAGAGTACCCAGGGCCCCTCACTACACCTTC. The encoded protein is CATSRVPRAPHYTF. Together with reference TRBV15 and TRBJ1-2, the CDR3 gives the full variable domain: DAMVIQNPRYQVTQFGKPVTLSCSQTLNHNVMYWYQQKSSQAPKLLFHYYDKDFNNEADTPDNFQSRRPNTSFCFLDIRSPGLGDTAMYLCATSRVPRAPHYTFGSGTRLTVV.

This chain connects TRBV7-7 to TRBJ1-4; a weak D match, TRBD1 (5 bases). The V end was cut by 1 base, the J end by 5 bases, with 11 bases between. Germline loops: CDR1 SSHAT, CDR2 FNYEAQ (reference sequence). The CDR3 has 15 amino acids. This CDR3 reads CASSLGSGRNEKLFF. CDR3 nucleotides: TGTGCCAGCAGCTTAGGATCAGGGAGGAATGAAAAACTGTTTTTT.

The DNA for the CDR3 is TGTGCCAGCAGCTTGGACAGGAACACTGAAGCTTTCTTT. It is translated as CASSLDRNTEAFF. The rearrangement uses TRBV11-1 and TRBJ1-1; maybe TRBD1 (6 bases). Trimming stripped 3 bases from V and 1 base from J, with 6 bases between. Germline CDR1 and CDR2: SGHAT and FQDESV (reference sequence). CDR3 size: 13 residues.

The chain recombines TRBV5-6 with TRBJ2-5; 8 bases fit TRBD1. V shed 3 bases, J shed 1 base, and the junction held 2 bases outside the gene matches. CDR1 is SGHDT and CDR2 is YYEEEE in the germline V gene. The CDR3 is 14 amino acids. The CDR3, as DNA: TGTGCCAGCAGCTCTGGACAGGGCCAAGAGACCCAGTACTTC. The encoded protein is CASSSGQGQETQYF.

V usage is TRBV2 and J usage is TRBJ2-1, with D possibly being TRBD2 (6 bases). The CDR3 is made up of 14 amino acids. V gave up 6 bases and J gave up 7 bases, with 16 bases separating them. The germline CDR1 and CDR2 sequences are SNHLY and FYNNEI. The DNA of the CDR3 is TGTGCCAGCAGCTTCAAGGGGAGGTTGAATGAGCAGTTCTTC. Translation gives CASSFKGRLNEQFF.

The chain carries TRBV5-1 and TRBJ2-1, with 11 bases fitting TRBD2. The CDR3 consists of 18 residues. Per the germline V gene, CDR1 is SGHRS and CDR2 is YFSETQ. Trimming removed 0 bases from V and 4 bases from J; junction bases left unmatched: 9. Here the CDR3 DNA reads TGCGCCAGCAGCTTGGGACTAGCGGGAAGGGGGCCTTACAATGAGCAGTTCTTC. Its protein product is CASSLGLAGRGPYNEQFF.

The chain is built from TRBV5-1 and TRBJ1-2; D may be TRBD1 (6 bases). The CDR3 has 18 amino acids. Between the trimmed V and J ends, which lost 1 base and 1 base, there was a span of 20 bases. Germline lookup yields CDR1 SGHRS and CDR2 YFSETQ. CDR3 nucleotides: TGCGCCAGCAGCTTGTTCAAGGACAGAGGGACGTTTAACTATGGCTACACCTTC. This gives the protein CASSLFKDRGTFNYGYTF.

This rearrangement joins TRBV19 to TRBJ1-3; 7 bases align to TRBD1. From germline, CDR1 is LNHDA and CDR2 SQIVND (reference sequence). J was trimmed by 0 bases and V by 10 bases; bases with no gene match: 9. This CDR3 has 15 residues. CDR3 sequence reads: CATRDRQISGNTIYF. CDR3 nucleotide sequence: TGTGCCACCCGGGACAGACAAATCTCTGGAAACACCATATATTTT.

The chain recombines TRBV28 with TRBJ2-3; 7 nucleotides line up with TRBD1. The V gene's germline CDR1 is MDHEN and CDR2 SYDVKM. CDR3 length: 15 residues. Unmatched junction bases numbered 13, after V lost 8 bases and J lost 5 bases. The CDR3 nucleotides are TGTGCCAGCCCCCCGGGGAAGGGGGCGGGAGATACGCAGTATTTT. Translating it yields CASPPGKGAGDTQYF.

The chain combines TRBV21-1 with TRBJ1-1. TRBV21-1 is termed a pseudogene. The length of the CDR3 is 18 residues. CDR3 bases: TGTGCCAGCAGCAAAAAATTGGGGGGTTCTTTTTTGAACACTGAAGCTTTCTTT. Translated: CASSKKLGGSFLNTEAFF.

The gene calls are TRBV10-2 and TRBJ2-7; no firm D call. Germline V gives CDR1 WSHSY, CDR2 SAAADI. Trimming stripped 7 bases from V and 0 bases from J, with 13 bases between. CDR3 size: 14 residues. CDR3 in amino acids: CASMAPSRSYEQYF. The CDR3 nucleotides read TGCGCCAGCATGGCCCCTTCCCGCTCCTACGAGCAGTACTTC.

The CDR3 spells CASSIGQGYGYTF. CDR3 DNA sequence: TGTGCCAGCAGCATTGGACAGGGCTATGGCTACACCTTC. The chain has TRBV7-2 and TRBJ1-2; 8 nucleotides align to TRBD1. J lost 4 bases, V lost 5 bases, and 3 bases had no gene match. From germline, CDR1 is SGHTA and CDR2 FQGNSA. The CDR3 has 13 amino acids.

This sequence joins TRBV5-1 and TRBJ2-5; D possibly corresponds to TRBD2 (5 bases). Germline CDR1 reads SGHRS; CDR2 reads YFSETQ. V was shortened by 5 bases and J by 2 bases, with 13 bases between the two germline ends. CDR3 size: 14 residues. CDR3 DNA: TGCGCCAGCAGTTACTACGGGGTACAAGAGACCCAGTACTTC. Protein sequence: CASSYYGVQETQYF. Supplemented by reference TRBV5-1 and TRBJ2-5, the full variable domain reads KAGVTQTPRYLIKTRGQQVTLSCSPISGHRSVSWYQQTPGQGLQFLFEYFSETQRNKGNFPGRFSGRQFSNSRSEMNVSTLELGDSALYLCASSYYGVQETQYFGPGTRLLVL.

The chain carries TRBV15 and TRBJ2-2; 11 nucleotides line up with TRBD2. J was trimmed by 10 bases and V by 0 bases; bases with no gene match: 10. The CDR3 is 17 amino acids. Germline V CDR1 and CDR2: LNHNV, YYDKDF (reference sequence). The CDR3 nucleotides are TGTGCCACCAGCAGAGATCTCATCACTAGCGGGAGCTCGGAGCTGTTTTTT. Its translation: CATSRDLITSGSSELFF.

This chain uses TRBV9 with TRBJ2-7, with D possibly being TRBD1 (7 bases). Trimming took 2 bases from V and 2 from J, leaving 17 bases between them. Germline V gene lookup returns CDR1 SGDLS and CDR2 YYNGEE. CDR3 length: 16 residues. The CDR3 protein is CASSVGRDSRTYEQYF. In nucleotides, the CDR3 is TGTGCCAGCAGCGTCGGGCGGGACAGCCGTACCTACGAGCAGTACTTC.

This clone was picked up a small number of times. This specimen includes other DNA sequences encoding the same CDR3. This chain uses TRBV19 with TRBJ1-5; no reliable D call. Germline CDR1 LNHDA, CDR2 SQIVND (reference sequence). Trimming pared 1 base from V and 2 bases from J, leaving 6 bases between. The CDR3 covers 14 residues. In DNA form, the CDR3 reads TGTGCCAGTAGTATAGGTACGGGCAATCAGCCCCAGCATTTT. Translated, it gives CASSIGTGNQPQHF.

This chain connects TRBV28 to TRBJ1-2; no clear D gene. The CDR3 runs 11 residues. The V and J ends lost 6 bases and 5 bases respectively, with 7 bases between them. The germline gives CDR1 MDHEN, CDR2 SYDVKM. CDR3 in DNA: TGTGCCAGCAGCTACCAATATGGCTACACCTTC. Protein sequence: CASSYQYGYTF.

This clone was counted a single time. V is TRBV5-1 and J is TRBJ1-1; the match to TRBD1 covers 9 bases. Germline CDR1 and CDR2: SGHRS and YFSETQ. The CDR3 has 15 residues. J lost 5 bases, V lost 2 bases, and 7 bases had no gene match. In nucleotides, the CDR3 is TGCGCCAGCAGCTTTGGGGACAGGGTAGGAACTGAAGCTTTCTTT. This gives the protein CASSFGDRVGTEAFF.

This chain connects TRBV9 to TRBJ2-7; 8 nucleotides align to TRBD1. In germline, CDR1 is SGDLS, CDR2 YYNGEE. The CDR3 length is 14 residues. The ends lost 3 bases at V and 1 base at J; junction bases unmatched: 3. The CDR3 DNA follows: TGTGCCAGCAGCGCTGACAGGGGTTCCTACGAGCAGTACTTC. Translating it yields CASSADRGSYEQYF.

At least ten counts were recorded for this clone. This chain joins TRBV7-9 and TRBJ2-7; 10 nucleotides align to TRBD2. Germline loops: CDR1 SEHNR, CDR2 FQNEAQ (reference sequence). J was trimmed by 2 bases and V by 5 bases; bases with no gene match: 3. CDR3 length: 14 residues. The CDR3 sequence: CASSISGRAYEQYF. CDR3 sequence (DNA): TGTGCCAGCAGCATCAGCGGGAGGGCCTACGAGCAGTACTTC.

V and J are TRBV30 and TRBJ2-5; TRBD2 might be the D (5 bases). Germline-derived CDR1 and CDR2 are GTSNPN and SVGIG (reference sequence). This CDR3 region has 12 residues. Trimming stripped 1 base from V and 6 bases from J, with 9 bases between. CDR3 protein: CAWSERAQTQYF. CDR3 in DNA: TGTGCCTGGAGTGAGAGGGCACAGACCCAGTACTTC.

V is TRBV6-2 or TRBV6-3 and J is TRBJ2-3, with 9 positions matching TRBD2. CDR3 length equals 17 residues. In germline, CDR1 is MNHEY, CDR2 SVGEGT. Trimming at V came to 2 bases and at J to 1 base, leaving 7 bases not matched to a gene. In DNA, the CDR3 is TGTGCCAGCAGTTACGCATCGAAGCGGGGGGGCACAGATACGCAGTATTTT. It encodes CASSYASKRGGTDTQYF.

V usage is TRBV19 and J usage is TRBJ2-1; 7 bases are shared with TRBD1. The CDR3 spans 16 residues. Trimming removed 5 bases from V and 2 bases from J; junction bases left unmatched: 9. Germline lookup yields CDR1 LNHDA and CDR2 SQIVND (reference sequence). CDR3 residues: CASSGRQGSTYNEQFF. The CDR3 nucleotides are TGTGCCAGTAGTGGCCGACAGGGATCCACCTACAATGAGCAGTTCTTC.

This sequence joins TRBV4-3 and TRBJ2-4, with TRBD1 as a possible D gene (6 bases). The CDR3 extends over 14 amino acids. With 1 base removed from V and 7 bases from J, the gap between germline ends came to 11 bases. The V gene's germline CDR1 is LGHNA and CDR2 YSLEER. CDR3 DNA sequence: TGCGCCAGCAGCCAAGGAACAGGGTTCAACATTCAGTACTTC. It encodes CASSQGTGFNIQYF.

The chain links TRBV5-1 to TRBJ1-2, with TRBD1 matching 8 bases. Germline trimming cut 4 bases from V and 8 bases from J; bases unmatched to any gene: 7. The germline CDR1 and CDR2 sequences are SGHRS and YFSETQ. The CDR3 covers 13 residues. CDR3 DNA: TGCGCCAGCAGCCGGGGACAGGAGGAGGGCTACACCTTC. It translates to CASSRGQEEGYTF.

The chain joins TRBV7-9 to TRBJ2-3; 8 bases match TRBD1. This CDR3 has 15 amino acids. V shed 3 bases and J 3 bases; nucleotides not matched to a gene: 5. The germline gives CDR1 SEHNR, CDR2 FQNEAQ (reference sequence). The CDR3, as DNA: TGTGCCAGCAGCTTCGACAGGGGATGGACAGATACGCAGTATTTT. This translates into CASSFDRGWTDTQYF.

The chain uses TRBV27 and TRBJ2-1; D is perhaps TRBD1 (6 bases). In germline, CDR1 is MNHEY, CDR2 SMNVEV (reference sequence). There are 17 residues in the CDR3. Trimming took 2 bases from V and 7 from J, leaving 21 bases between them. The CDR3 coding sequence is TGTGCCAGCAGTTTAGTCCCTACAGGGAGTTGGGATAATGAGCAGTTCTTC. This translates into CASSLVPTGSWDNEQFF.